The source of this T cell receptor (beta chain) is a study of OX40 agonist ivuxolimab in advanced cancers. The study in broad terms: The costimulatory receptor OX40 (CD134) was targeted by ivuxolimab, a fully human IgG2 agonistic monoclonal antibody. A male proportion of around 80% and a mean age of approximately 60 years, ranging from roughly 23 to 85, were recorded for the dose-escalation cohort. Of the approximately 53 patients in dose escalation, about 19 had hepatocellular carcinoma, roughly 15 had melanoma, 9 had renal cell carcinoma and 9 had head and neck cancer. Intravenous ivuxolimab was administered to patients every 2 weeks at six dose levels: 0.01, 0.1, 0.3, 1.5, 3 and 10 mg/kg. The paper describes the monotherapy dose-escalation part (N of about 57 patients) of the phase I trial of ivuxolimab. Partial responses occurred in three dose-escalation patients, of whom one had hepatocellular carcinoma and two had cutaneous melanoma. The point of sequencing TCRbeta in the periphery was to test whether ivuxolimab changed TCR sequence diversity and drove clonal T-cell expansion. Patients were allowed to have had prior anti-PD-1, anti-PD-L1 or anti-CTLA-4 therapy, and approximately 40% of the dose-escalation patients had previously received checkpoint inhibitors.

Genomic DNA was isolated from the sorted cells so that the TCRbeta CDR3 region could be sequenced. TCRbeta CDR3 regions were sequenced using the immunoSEQ Assay. TCRdb re-hosts the immuneACCESS table, in-frame sequences only. Its copies lack some clones; in the studies checked, an unresolved V gene accounts for under half of them, and the cause for the rest is not known. The sample contains about 48,000 clones, more than 80% of them found a single time. The leading ten clones occupy 1.2% of the sample. With regard to this clone: The antigen it recognizes is unknown. Base qualities were left out, and no much larger clone turns up one base away.

Patients with autoimmune disease history or receiving systemic immunosuppression were excluded from the trial. Peripheral blood for TCR sequencing was collected from all dose cohorts at baseline, on cycle 4 day 1, and on cycle 7 day 1. The samples were drawn from a first-in-human, open-label, multicenter phase I dose-escalation trial of ivuxolimab. Adults with locally advanced or metastatic melanoma, renal cell, hepatocellular, or head and neck squamous cell carcinoma were enrolled in the trial. Before TCR sequencing, CD4+ T cells and CD8+ T cells were sorted from peripheral blood as separate populations. The CDR1 and CDR2 encoded by the germline V gene (reference sequence) are GTSNPN and SVGIG. Its CDR3 holds 13 amino acids, cysteine through phenylalanine. Only the CDR3 portion is preserved as DNA: 39 bases, with reading frame beginning at the first base. Trimming costs V 3 bases and J 6 bases, and their ends lie 9 bases apart.

The research as a whole found: Low levels of normalized T-cell clonal expansion were also seen in some patients who did not respond. At doses from 0.1 to 3.0 mg/kg, clonal expansion was seen in both CD4+ and CD8+ blood T cells between baseline and week 6. After ivuxolimab, expanded clones were on average more numerous among CD8+ T cells than among CD4+ T cells. In the 0.1-3.0 mg/kg groups, partial responders were among the patients with the lowest normalized peripheral clonal expansion, particularly in CD8+ T cells. Which antigens the clonally expanded peripheral T cells were specific for was not determined.

Sequencing was performed on CD4+ or CD8+ T cells sorted from blood, taken in a trial of the OX40 agonist ivuxolimab. The clonotype comes from an adult with an advanced solid tumor such as melanoma, head and neck, liver or kidney cancer. The receptor chain draws on TRBV30 and TRBJ1-6; too little of a D gene remains to name it. In nucleotides, the sequence is TGTGCCTGGAGGAGTTTAGGTAATTCACCCCTCCACTTT. Protein translation: CAWRSLGNSPLHF.